Listed below are T cell receptor beta chains from one sample, sequenced in a study of beta chain features in type 1 diabetes. Data came from immunoSEQ multiplex PCR; TCRdb stores just in-frame clones and leaves some out. The sample lists 600,000 to 700,000 clones; about an eighth were seen once. Material for sequencing was naive CD4+ T cells from blood. These receptor sequences come from a man younger than 35 with type 1 diabetes. Each CDR3 is given with its conserved first and last residue. A D gene is named only where the DNA matches it firmly. Where a row states a size, it is once, few, many or the class of an expanded clone; other rows omit it.

abundance: few; j_gene: TRBJ2-3; v_gene: TRBV6-6; d_gene: NA; CDR3aa: CASNTGPLGGTDTQYF; CDR3nt: TGTGCCAGCAATACCGGGCCCCTCGGGGGCACAGATACGCAGTATTTT
abundance: NA; j_gene: TRBJ1-5; v_gene: TRBV7-2; d_gene: TRBD1; CDR3aa: CASSLEGAGNQPQHF; CDR3nt: TGTGCCAGCAGCTTAGAGGGGGCTGGGAATCAGCCCCAGCATTTT
abundance: NA; j_gene: TRBJ1-1; v_gene: TRBV18; d_gene: NA; CDR3aa: CASSPLAGATEAFF; CDR3nt: TGTGCCAGCTCACCCCTCGCAGGGGCCACTGAAGCTTTCTTT
abundance: NA; j_gene: TRBJ1-2; v_gene: TRBV5-1; d_gene: TRBD1; CDR3aa: CASSPRTGGASNYGYTF; CDR3nt: TGCGCCAGCAGCCCTCGAACAGGGGGCGCTTCTAACTATGGCTACACCTTC
abundance: few; j_gene: TRBJ2-7; v_gene: TRBV6-5; d_gene: TRBD1; CDR3aa: CASSYSGQGYEQYF; CDR3nt: TGTGCCAGCAGTTACTCTGGACAGGGCTACGAGCAGTACTTC
abundance: few; j_gene: TRBJ1-6; v_gene: TRBV14; d_gene: TRBD1; CDR3aa: CASSPGGFSPLHF; CDR3nt: TGTGCCAGCAGCCCAGGGGGGTTCTCACCCCTCCACTTT
abundance: few; j_gene: TRBJ2-5; v_gene: TRBV28; d_gene: TRBD1; CDR3aa: CASRGTVKKETQYF; CDR3nt: TGTGCCAGCAGGGGGACAGTGAAGAAAGAGACCCAGTACTTC
abundance: NA; j_gene: TRBJ1-5; v_gene: TRBV7-9; d_gene: NA; CDR3aa: CASSLGEDQPQHF; CDR3nt: TGTGCCAGCAGCTTAGGAGAGGATCAGCCCCAGCATTTT
abundance: few; j_gene: TRBJ1-6; v_gene: TRBV28; d_gene: NA; CDR3aa: CASSSPGAGSPLHF; CDR3nt: TGTGCCAGCAGTTCCCCGGGGGCAGGTTCACCCCTCCACTTT
abundance: NA; j_gene: TRBJ2-7; v_gene: TRBV6-5; d_gene: TRBD1; CDR3aa: CASSYAGQGAYEQYF; CDR3nt: TGTGCCAGCAGTTACGCTGGCCAGGGGGCTTACGAGCAGTACTTC
abundance: few; j_gene: TRBJ2-7; v_gene: TRBV11-2; d_gene: NA; CDR3aa: CASSLADGAYEQYF; CDR3nt: TGTGCCAGCAGCTTAGCGGACGGAGCCTACGAGCAGTACTTC
abundance: few; j_gene: TRBJ2-7; v_gene: TRBV18; d_gene: NA; CDR3aa: CASSTAVIYEQYF; CDR3nt: TGTGCCAGCTCAACAGCGGTGATCTACGAGCAGTACTTC
abundance: NA; j_gene: TRBJ1-3; v_gene: TRBV15; d_gene: NA; CDR3aa: CATSRGAGAARSGNTIYF; CDR3nt: TGTGCCACCAGCAGGGGAGCAGGGGCGGCGAGATCTGGAAACACCATATATTTT
abundance: NA; j_gene: TRBJ2-3; v_gene: TRBV7-6; d_gene: NA; CDR3aa: CASSPRGGGPTDTQYF; CDR3nt: TGTGCCAGCAGCCCGAGGGGAGGGGGCCCCACAGATACGCAGTATTTT